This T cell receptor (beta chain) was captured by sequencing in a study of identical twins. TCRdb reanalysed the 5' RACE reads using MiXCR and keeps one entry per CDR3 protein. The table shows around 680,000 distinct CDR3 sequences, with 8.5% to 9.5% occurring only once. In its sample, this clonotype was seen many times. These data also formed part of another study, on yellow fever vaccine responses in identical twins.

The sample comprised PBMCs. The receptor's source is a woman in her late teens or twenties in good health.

CDR3 sequence (DNA): TGTGCCAGCAGCCCCGGCTGGGGGCAGCCGGTCATCCTGACTTTC. As protein: CASSPGWGQPVILTF. This chain uses TRBV7-2 with TRBJ2-6; D is possibly TRBD1 (6 bases). Germline CDR1 is SGHTA and CDR2 is FQGNSA. Trimming shortened V by 5 bases and J by 14 bases, and 22 bases separated the two germline ends. The CDR3 spans 15 residues.